The 26 T cell receptor beta chains listed next were all sequenced from one sample in a study of Ad26.COV2.S vaccination and SARS-CoV-2 variants. Sequencing was performed with immunoSEQ multiplex PCR; in TCRdb, only in-frame clones are kept and a portion is missing. Of hundreds of thousands of clones listed, approximately 90% are singletons. Treatment given: roughly 20 received Ad26.COV2.S at low or high dose, single or two shots; five or six received placebo; per-sample allocation not given. Repertoires come from day 63 after the first vaccine or placebo injection. Sequencing used peripheral blood, obtained in a trial of Ad26.COV2.S vaccine versus placebo. The receptor source for this set is a person aged 18-60 years who received the Ad26.COV2.S COVID-19 vaccine or a placebo.

The rearrangement uses TRBV28 and TRBJ2-7, with D possibly matching TRBD1 (6 bases). V was cut by 4 bases and J by 6 bases, with 13 bases left in between. This CDR3 spans 13 amino acids. Germline CDR1 is MDHEN and CDR2 is SYDVKM. This CDR3 is CASSWDIALEQYF. The CDR3 nucleotides read TGTGCCAGCAGTTGGGACATCGCCCTCGAGCAGTACTTC. The complete variable domain, with remaining parts taken from reference TRBV28 and TRBJ2-7, reads DVKVTQSSRYLVKRTGEKVFLECVQDMDHENMFWYRQDPGLGLRLIYFSYDVKMKEKGDIPEGYSVSREKKERFSLILESASTNQTSMYLCASSWDIALEQYFGPGTRLTVT.

The chain employs TRBV5-4 and TRBJ1-5; D is possibly TRBD1 (5 bases). The CDR3 covers 15 residues. V was clipped by 1 base and J by 7 bases, with 15 bases between them. Germline CDR1 SGHNT, CDR2 YYREEE (reference sequence). CDR3 coding DNA: TGTGCCAGCAGCTTGAATGGGGGGGGAGGCCAGCCCCAGCATTTT. It is translated as CASSLNGGGGQPQHF. Complete variable domain (other parts from reference TRBV5-4 and TRBJ1-5): ETGVTQSPTHLIKTRGQQVTLRCSSQSGHNTVSWYQQALGQGPQFIFQYYREEENGRGNFPPRFSGLQFPNYSSELNVNALELDDSALYLCASSLNGGGGQPQHFGDGTRLSIL.

The chain joins TRBV6-2 or TRBV6-3 to TRBJ2-3; D might be TRBD2 (5 bases). Per the germline V gene, CDR1 is MNHEY and CDR2 is SVGEGT. The CDR3 spans 16 residues. V lost 0 bases, J lost 0 bases, and 10 bases lay in between. The CDR3 sequence: CASSYSRATSTDTQYF. The CDR3 DNA sequence: TGTGCCAGCAGTTACTCGAGGGCTACTAGCACAGATACGCAGTATTTT.

The V gene is TRBV2, the J gene TRBJ2-5; maybe TRBD2 (5 bases). Germline CDR1 reads SNHLY; CDR2 reads FYNNEI. Trimming pared 2 bases from V and 7 bases from J, leaving 14 bases between. The CDR3 runs to 14 residues. CDR3 sequence reads: CASSEIRGRGTQYF. In DNA form, the CDR3 reads TGTGCCAGCAGTGAAATTCGAGGTCGGGGGACCCAGTACTTC.

CDR3 in DNA: TGTGCCAGCAGCCCGGGACAGGGTTACGGCTACACCTTC. It yields the protein CASSPGQGYGYTF. This chain uses TRBV5-4 with TRBJ1-2; TRBD1 agrees at 9 bases. Trimming removed 4 bases from V and 8 bases from J; junction bases left unmatched: 6. This CDR3 has 13 amino acids. Per germline, CDR1 SGHNT and CDR2 YYREEE (reference sequence).

The genes are TRBV9 and TRBJ2-3; D unclear. Trimming took 1 base from V and 3 from J, leaving 9 bases between them. CDR3 length: 14 amino acids. Germline CDR1 reads SGDLS; CDR2 reads YYNGEE. The CDR3 DNA sequence: TGTGCCAGCAGCGTATTCGACGGGACAGATACGCAGTATTTT. It translates to CASSVFDGTDTQYF.

This clone was seen many times. The chain carries TRBV28 and TRBJ2-3; D possibly corresponds to TRBD2 (5 bases). CDR1 is MDHEN and CDR2 is SYDVKM in the germline V gene. Trimming removed 1 base from V and 8 bases from J, with 16 bases in between. The CDR3 totals 15 residues. Here the CDR3 DNA reads TGTGCCAGCAGTTTATTTCAGCCCCCGAGCGGTACGCAGTATTTT. Translating gives CASSLFQPPSGTQYF.

This clone was seen a few times. J is TRBJ1-1 and V is TRBV6-5, with D possibly matching TRBD1 (6 bases). The CDR3 consists of 13 residues. The germline V and J ends were trimmed by 6 bases and 13 bases, with 21 bases remaining between them. The germline V gene has CDR1 MNHEY and CDR2 SVGAGI. The CDR3 region is CASSGSRQAVDFF. The DNA for the CDR3 is TGTGCCAGCAGCGGAAGCAGACAGGCTGTTGATTTCTTT.

This chain links TRBV3-1 (or the pseudogene TRBV3-2) with TRBJ2-3; 13 nucleotides agree with TRBD2. J gave up 9 bases and V 2 bases, and 11 bases lay outside the gene matches. This CDR3 comprises 17 residues. Germline lookup yields CDR1 LGHDT and CDR2 YNNKEL (reference sequence). Written as DNA, the CDR3 is TGTGCCAGCAGCCAAACCGGGACTAGCGGGGCTAGGGGAACGCAGTATTTT. Protein sequence: CASSQTGTSGARGTQYF.

This clone came up once. The rearrangement links TRBV12-3 or TRBV12-4 to TRBJ2-6; no reliable D call. V lost 5 bases and J lost 4, with 6 bases in between. The CDR3 spans 13 residues. This CDR3 reads CASSPGGANVLTF. The CDR3 bases are TGTGCCAGCAGTCCAGGAGGGGCCAACGTCCTGACTTTC.

V gene TRBV28 combines with J gene TRBJ2-2; D gene ambiguous. This CDR3 comprises 15 residues. V was pared by 8 bases and J by 0 bases, with 13 bases between. Germline assignment: CDR1 MDHEN and CDR2 SYDVKM. CDR3 in DNA: TGTGCCAGCCATTCTCGGTCCGCGAACACCGGGGAGCTGTTTTTT. Protein sequence: CASHSRSANTGELFF.

V usage is TRBV7-9 and J usage is TRBJ2-5; the match to TRBD1 covers 10 bases. The CDR3 totals 15 residues. The germline gives CDR1 SEHNR, CDR2 FQNEAQ (reference sequence). J was trimmed by 1 base and V by 7 bases; bases with no gene match: 6. CDR3 in DNA: TGTGCCAGCACCCTAGGGACAGGGGCCCAAGAGACCCAGTACTTC. Residues: CASTLGTGAQETQYF.

The CDR3 loop reads CASSIQGANQPQHF. CDR3 DNA: TGTGCCAGTAGTATACAGGGGGCGAACCAGCCCCAGCATTTT. The chain uses TRBV19 and TRBJ1-5, with 8 bases aligning to TRBD1. The V gene end was trimmed by 2 bases and the J gene end by 7 bases; junction bases not matched to a gene: 4. The CDR3 length is 14 residues. Germline V CDR1 and CDR2: LNHDA, SQIVND (reference sequence).

The rearrangement joins TRBV19 to TRBJ1-4, with D possibly being TRBD1 (5 bases). This CDR3 is 15 amino acids long. The ends were cut back, 4 bases at V and 6 bases at J, with 15 bases in the middle. Germline lookup yields CDR1 LNHDA and CDR2 SQIVND (reference sequence). CDR3: CASSKERGRDEKLFF. In DNA, the CDR3 is TGTGCCAGTAGTAAGGAACGGGGACGGGATGAAAAACTGTTTTTT. The full variable domain, with the rest looked up from reference TRBV19 and TRBJ1-4, is DGGITQSPKYLFRKEGQNVTLSCEQNLNHDAMYWYRQDPGQGLRLIYYSQIVNDFQKGDIAEGYSVSREKKESFPLTVTSAQKNPTAFYLCASSKERGRDEKLFFGSGTQLSVL.

The chain carries TRBV3-1 (or the pseudogene TRBV3-2) and TRBJ1-3; D gene uncertain. CDR3 length: 15 residues. Germline CDR1 is LGHDT and CDR2 is YNNKEL (reference sequence). V gave up 0 bases and J gave up 0 bases, with 6 bases separating them. CDR3 loop: CASSQDWSSGNTIYF. Written as DNA, the CDR3 is TGTGCCAGCAGCCAAGACTGGAGCTCTGGAAACACCATATATTTT.

This clone was observed once. The V and J genes are TRBV11-2 and TRBJ1-4; 8 nucleotides agree with TRBD1. Germline lookup yields CDR1 SGHAT and CDR2 FQNNGV. The CDR3 is made up of 12 amino acids. With 8 bases clipped from V and 7 bases from J, the junction kept 3 bases outside the gene matches. As DNA, the CDR3 is TGTGCCAGCGGGACAGGATCTGAAAAACTGTTTTTT. Translating it yields CASGTGSEKLFF.

This chain links TRBV28 with TRBJ1-1; D is ambiguous. Germline CDR1 and CDR2: MDHEN and SYDVKM. This CDR3 comprises 15 residues. V lost 4 bases and J 5 bases, leaving 17 bases between the germline ends. The CDR3 nucleotides are TGTGCCAGCAGTTCTCCTTCGGGTGGAAGGACTGAAGCTTTCTTT. It translates to CASSSPSGGRTEAFF.

This clone came up once. The V and J genes are TRBV7-2 and TRBJ2-4; D perhaps matches TRBD1 (6 bases). Between the trimmed V and J ends, which lost 1 base and 8 bases, there was a span of 9 bases. Germline V gene sequence: CDR1 SGHTA, CDR2 FQGNSA. This CDR3 has 13 amino acids. CDR3 bases: TGTGCCAGCAGCTTAGAACAGGGTGACATTCAGTACTTC. Its translation: CASSLEQGDIQYF. Full variable domain (remainder filled in from reference TRBV7-2 and TRBJ2-4): GAGVSQSPSNKVTEKGKDVELRCDPISGHTALYWYRQSLGQGLEFLIYFQGNSAPDKSGLPSDRFSAERTGGSVSTLTIQRTQQEDSAVYLCASSLEQGDIQYFGAGTRLSVL.

This rearrangement joins TRBV5-1 to TRBJ1-1; tentative D call: TRBD1 (6 bases). Trimming shortened V by 0 bases and J by 2 bases, and 11 bases separated the two germline ends. The length of the CDR3 is 15 residues. The germline CDR1 and CDR2 sequences are SGHRS and YFSETQ. The CDR3 DNA sequence: TGCGCCAGCAGCTTGGTGCCGGGGACAAACACTGAAGCTTTCTTT. Protein sequence: CASSLVPGTNTEAFF.

Turning to this clone: One end of the junction is discordant with germline, which a read error may explain. The CDR3 loop reads CASSVDRGSAPEAFF. In DNA, the CDR3 is TGTGCCAGTAGTGTAGACAGGGGATCAGCGCCTGAAGCTTTCTTT. The gene calls are TRBV19 and TRBJ1-1; 8 bases are shared with TRBD1. The CDR3 is made up of 15 amino acids. In germline, CDR1 is LNHDA, CDR2 SQIVND (reference sequence).

The rearrangement joins TRBV7-8 to TRBJ2-7, with 10 bases that match TRBD1. J gave up 9 bases and V 5 bases, and 13 bases lay outside the gene matches. This CDR3 spans 15 amino acids. The V gene's germline CDR1 is SGHVS and CDR2 FQNEAQ. The CDR3 nucleotides are TGTGCCAGCAGCCCCGGGACAGGGGAACTGTCGGCGCAGTACTTC. Translating it yields CASSPGTGELSAQYF.

The V call is TRBV4-3, the J call TRBJ2-3; perhaps D is TRBD1 or TRBD2 (6 bases each). The CDR3 spans 19 residues. V dropped 0 bases and J dropped 2 bases, with 21 bases sitting between them. Germline V gives CDR1 LGHNA, CDR2 YSLEER. The CDR3 DNA reads as TGCGCCAGCAGCCAAGAAGTTGGGGAGGCAGGGGCGGTCACAGATACGCAGTATTTT. Translated: CASSQEVGEAGAVTDTQYF.

This clone has just one count. This sequence joins TRBV5-1 and TRBJ1-1; 10 nucleotides align to TRBD1. J gave up 1 base and V 3 bases, and 0 bases lay outside the gene matches. The CDR3 runs 14 residues. Per germline, CDR1 SGHRS and CDR2 YFSETQ. CDR3 loop: CASSWTGGNTEAFF. CDR3 DNA sequence: TGCGCCAGCAGCTGGACAGGGGGGAACACTGAAGCTTTCTTT.

This chain connects TRBV7-6 to TRBJ1-1; D possibly corresponds to TRBD1 (5 bases). CDR1 SGHVS and CDR2 FNYEAQ come from the germline V gene. V lost 3 bases and J lost 5, with 13 bases in between. The CDR3 covers 14 residues. The chain's CDR3 is CASSLSQGGTEAFF. CDR3 coding DNA: TGTGCCAGCAGCTTGTCGCAGGGCGGGACTGAAGCTTTCTTT.

This clone has more than one count but fewer than ten. The chain has TRBV2 and TRBJ1-4; D call uncertain. CDR1 is SNHLY and CDR2 is FYNNEI in the germline V gene. V was shortened by 3 bases and J by 14 bases, with 10 bases between the two germline ends. The CDR3 sequence is 11 residues long. The CDR3 protein is CASSESNDLFF. The CDR3 coding sequence is TGTGCCAGCAGTGAGAGTAACGATCTGTTTTTT.

The chain combines TRBV4-2 with TRBJ1-1; D is perhaps TRBD1 (5 bases). The CDR3 sequence is 16 residues long. The ends were cut back, 6 bases at V and 0 bases at J, with 17 bases in the middle. Germline-derived CDR1 and CDR2 are LGHNA and YNFKEQ. This CDR3 is CASSKRPGPMNTEAFF. For the CDR3, the DNA is TGTGCCAGCAGTAAACGACCGGGACCGATGAACACTGAAGCTTTCTTT.